Shown below are 18 T cell receptor beta chains from a single sample sequenced in a study of blood T cell repertoires in COVID-19. The table came from immunoSEQ multiplex PCR; TCRdb's copy has only in-frame clones and leaves some out. The table includes 120,000 to 150,000 clones, 70% to 90% detected once. Material for sequencing was PBMCs or T cells enriched from blood (not recorded which). The receptors stem from a woman in her twenties or thirties with acute COVID-19.

V usage is TRBV9 and J usage is TRBJ2-7, with 7 positions matching TRBD2. In germline, CDR1 is SGDLS, CDR2 YYNGEE. The CDR3 is 13 amino acids. Trimming at V came to 4 bases and at J to 4 bases, leaving 5 bases not matched to a gene. The CDR3 nucleotides are TGTGCCAGCAGCCCCGGCGGGGGATACGAGCAGTACTTC. It codes for CASSPGGGYEQYF.

The rearrangement uses TRBV7-6 and TRBJ2-2; tentatively, D is TRBD2 (8 bases). The CDR3 totals 18 residues. CDR1 and CDR2 (germline): SGHVS, FNYEAQ. Trimming took 4 bases from V and 3 from J, leaving 21 bases between them. CDR3 in DNA: TGTGCCAGCAGCTCCAGGGGGAGCGGGGGATCTCACACCGGGGAGCTGTTTTTT. The encoded protein is CASSSRGSGGSHTGELFF.

J is TRBJ1-1 and V is TRBV7-8, with a possible D match to TRBD1 (5 bases). The CDR3 has 12 residues. With 5 bases removed from V and 11 bases from J, the gap between germline ends came to 15 bases. Germline V lookup: CDR1 SGHVS, CDR2 FQNEAQ. The CDR3 spells CASSPERGGAFF. The CDR3, as DNA: TGTGCCAGCAGCCCTGAGCGGGGGGGGGCTTTCTTT. The full variable domain, completed using reference TRBV7-8 and TRBJ1-1, is GAGVSQSPRYKVAKRGQDVALRCDPISGHVSLFWYQQALGQGPEFLTYFQNEAQLDKSGLPSDRFFAERPEGSVSTLKIQRTQQEDSAVYLCASSPERGGAFFGQGTRLTVV.

The chain uses TRBV3-1 (or the pseudogene TRBV3-2) and TRBJ1-1; 7 bases are a match to TRBD1. From germline, CDR1 is LGHDT and CDR2 YNNKEL (reference sequence). V lost 1 base, J lost 10 bases, and 6 bases stayed unmatched. This CDR3 comprises 13 residues. The CDR3 loop is CASSQAQGVGAFF. The CDR3 DNA reads TGTGCCAGCAGCCAAGCCCAGGGGGTCGGAGCTTTCTTT.

The chain is built from TRBV5-4 and TRBJ2-2, with D hard to call. In germline, CDR1 is SGHNT, CDR2 YYREEE (reference sequence). With 0 bases removed from V and 6 bases from J, the gap between germline ends came to 6 bases. The CDR3 is 13 residues long. The chain's CDR3 is CASSLAGPGELFF. In DNA, the CDR3 is TGTGCCAGCAGCTTGGCAGGTCCCGGGGAGCTGTTTTTT.

CDR3 protein: CASSQERGYGTGDEKLFF. The CDR3 nucleotides read TGCGCCAGCAGCCAAGAAAGGGGATATGGGACAGGAGATGAAAAACTGTTTTTT. This chain connects TRBV4-3 to TRBJ1-4; TRBD1 matches at 8 bases. CDR1 is LGHNA, CDR2 YSLEER, per germline. V gave up 0 bases and J gave up 6 bases; unmatched junction bases: 12. The CDR3 runs to 18 residues.

This rearrangement joins TRBV5-6 to TRBJ1-3; D call uncertain. This CDR3 has 16 amino acids. The germline gives CDR1 SGHDT, CDR2 YYEEEE. V was clipped by 2 bases and J by 0 bases, with 12 bases between them. The CDR3 DNA sequence: TGTGCCAGCAGCTTCGAAAGGTACAGCTCTGGAAACACCATATATTTT. The encoded protein is CASSFERYSSGNTIYF. Combining the CDR3 with reference TRBV5-6 and TRBJ1-3 gives the whole variable domain DAGVTQSPTHLIKTRGQQVTLRCSPKSGHDTVSWYQQALGQGPQFIFQYYEEEERQRGNFPDRFSGHQFPNYSSELNVNALLLGDSALYLCASSFERYSSGNTIYFGEGSWLTVV.

V usage is TRBV6-4 and J usage is TRBJ1-1; D not certain. This CDR3 region has 13 residues. CDR1 MRHNA and CDR2 SNTAGT come from the germline V gene. Trimming removed 5 bases from V and 0 bases from J, with 7 bases in between. CDR3 in DNA: TGTGCCAGCAGTAACCAGTTGAACACTGAAGCTTTCTTT. Translating gives CASSNQLNTEAFF.

This clone was recorded at least ten times. The V call is TRBV6-4, the J call TRBJ1-2; 7 positions agree with TRBD1. The CDR3 is 13 residues long. Germline-derived CDR1 and CDR2 are MRHNA and SNTAGT. Trimming cost V 2 bases and J 6 bases; bases outside gene matches: 3. This CDR3 is CASSDGQADGYTF. The CDR3 bases are TGTGCCAGCAGTGACGGACAGGCCGATGGCTACACCTTC.

The V and J genes are TRBV10-3 and TRBJ2-5, with D unclear. The germline V gene has CDR1 ENHRY and CDR2 SYGVKD. The V gene lost 10 bases and the J gene lost 0 bases, with 12 bases spanning the gap. This CDR3 has 13 residues. CDR3: CASTPEYQETQYF. DNA of the CDR3: TGTGCCAGTACCCCGGAGTACCAAGAGACCCAGTACTTC.

A few counts support this clone. The V and J genes are TRBV10-3 and TRBJ1-1, with D unresolved. Germline CDR1 reads ENHRY; CDR2 reads SYGVKD. The CDR3 length is 17 residues. V lost 6 bases and J 0 bases, leaving 20 bases between the germline ends. DNA of the CDR3: TGTGCCATCAGCCAAACGACGGGGTCCACCCTGAACACTGAAGCTTTCTTT. It translates to CAISQTTGSTLNTEAFF.

V gene TRBV10-3 combines with J gene TRBJ1-4, with D perhaps matching TRBD1 (5 bases). The CDR3 runs 12 residues. Germline V gene sequence: CDR1 ENHRY, CDR2 SYGVKD. The V end lost 6 bases, the J end lost 8 bases, and 10 bases lay between the germline ends. The CDR3 DNA sequence: TGTGCCATCAGGGGGGAGGACGAAAAACTGTTTTTT. This codes for CAIRGEDEKLFF.

The table lists this clone with a count of one. V is TRBV7-9 and J is TRBJ2-2; D gene unclear. The CDR3 covers 15 residues. The V gene lost 2 bases and the J gene lost 4 bases, with 11 bases spanning the gap. The germline CDR1 and CDR2 sequences are SEHNR and FQNEAQ (reference sequence). CDR3 bases: TGTGCCAGCAGCTTAACCAGATCACGCACCGGGGAGCTGTTTTTT. It codes for CASSLTRSRTGELFF. The complete variable domain, with remaining parts taken from reference TRBV7-9 and TRBJ2-2, reads DTGVSQNPRHKITKRGQNVTFRCDPISEHNRLYWYRQTLGQGPEFLTYFQNEAQLEKSRLLSDRFSAERPKGSFSTLEIQRTEQGDSAMYLCASSLTRSRTGELFFGEGSRLTVL.

This clone was detected only a few times. CDR3 in amino acids: CASSLAGPETGELFF. In DNA form, the CDR3 reads TGTGCCAGCAGCTTAGCAGGGCCAGAGACCGGGGAGCTGTTTTTT. The genes are TRBV7-3 and TRBJ2-2, with a weak D call TRBD1 (5 bases). Germline assignment: CDR1 SGHTA and CDR2 FQGTGA. The CDR3 is 15 residues long. The V and J ends lost 2 bases and 5 bases respectively, with 12 bases between them.

This chain links TRBV16 with TRBJ1-1, with a tentative D call TRBD1 (6 bases). The CDR3 runs to 15 residues. V was clipped by 0 bases and J by 4 bases, with 12 bases between them. From germline, CDR1 is KGHSY and CDR2 FQNENV. Here the CDR3 reads CASSQSGAGATEAFF. DNA for the CDR3: TGTGCCAGCAGCCAATCGGGGGCGGGGGCCACTGAAGCTTTCTTT.

In its sample, this clone was seen once. The chain uses TRBV7-2 and TRBJ2-1; 7 nucleotides match TRBD2. Germline V lookup: CDR1 SGHTA, CDR2 FQGNSA. J was trimmed by 9 bases and V by 1 base; bases with no gene match: 0. The CDR3 consists of 12 residues. The CDR3 reads CASSLGGGEQFF. Here the CDR3 DNA reads TGTGCCAGCAGCTTAGGGGGGGGTGAGCAGTTCTTC. The entire variable domain, with the rest obtained from reference TRBV7-2 and TRBJ2-1, is as follows: GAGVSQSPSNKVTEKGKDVELRCDPISGHTALYWYRQSLGQGLEFLIYFQGNSAPDKSGLPSDRFSAERTGGSVSTLTIQRTQQEDSAVYLCASSLGGGEQFFGPGTRLTVL.

The genes are TRBV28 and TRBJ1-1; D unresolved. Germline lookup yields CDR1 MDHEN and CDR2 SYDVKM. There are 13 residues in the CDR3. V lost 6 bases and J 2 bases, leaving 10 bases between the germline ends. CDR3 DNA sequence: TGTGCCAGCAGATGGACTCTCAACACTGAAGCTTTCTTT. Its protein product is CASRWTLNTEAFF.

This clone was seen more than once but under ten times. V gene TRBV28 combines with J gene TRBJ1-4, with 9 bases aligning to TRBD1. CDR1 and CDR2 (germline): MDHEN, SYDVKM. This CDR3 is built from 17 residues. V lost 4 bases and J lost 0; bases outside the gene matches: 6. In DNA, the CDR3 is TGTGCCAGCAGTTCCGGGACAGGGAAACCAACTAATGAAAAACTGTTTTTT. Translation gives CASSSGTGKPTNEKLFF.